These T cell receptor beta chains were read from a single sample in a study of quantifying T cell responses using KT2 cells. TCRdb reprocessed the UMI-ligation and nested PCR reads via MiXCR and lists one record per CDR3 protein. Of tens of thousands of distinct CDR3 sequences in the sample, 7.3% were seen once. Sequenced sample: PBMCs spiked with cells of the T cell clone KT2. These receptors originate from a human donor. The CDR3 runs from the conserved cysteine through the conserved F or W. The D gene is left open where the match is weak. Size values are once, few and many counts, or a class for expanded clones, and some rows have none.

J gene | V gene | CDR3 length | clone size | D gene | CDR3 protein | CDR3 DNA
TRBJ2-3 | TRBV7-2 | 13 | many | - | CASLERLTDTQYF | TGTGCCAGCCTGGAGAGGCTCACAGATACGCAGTATTTT
TRBJ1-1 | TRBV14 | 13 | many | - | CASSQDQDTEAFF | TGTGCCAGCAGCCAAGACCAAGACACTGAAGCTTTCTTT
TRBJ2-1 | TRBV10-3 | 13 | many | - | CAIKETAYNEQFF | TGTGCCATCAAAGAGACAGCTTACAATGAGCAGTTCTTC
TRBJ1-3 | TRBV3-1 | 12 | many | - | CASSQSGYTIYF | TGTGCCAGCAGCCAGTCAGGCTACACCATATATTTT
TRBJ1-1 | TRBV7-1 | 14 | many | TRBD1 | CASSSTRDSSRAFF | TGTGCCAGCAGCTCAACGCGGGACAGTTCGAGAGCTTTCTTT
TRBJ2-1 | TRBV24-1 | 13 | - | TRBD1 | CATSDRTGRGQFF | TGTGCCACCAGTGACCGGACAGGGCGCGGGCAGTTCTTC
TRBJ2-7 | TRBV20-1 | 13 | - | - | CSASLNSFYEQYF | TGCAGTGCTAGCTTGAACAGTTTCTACGAGCAGTACTTC
TRBJ2-2 | TRBV2 | 15 | few | - | CASRRDSQNTGELFF | TGTGCCAGCAGGCGGGACTCCCAGAACACCGGGGAGCTGTTTTTT
TRBJ2-1 | TRBV2 | 14 | - | TRBD1 | CARGGQSSYNEQFF | TGTGCCCGAGGGGGACAGAGCTCCTACAATGAGCAGTTCTTC
TRBJ2-1 | TRBV27 | 16 | few | - | CASSLFGTESYNEQFF | TGTGCCAGCAGTTTATTTGGGACCGAGTCCTACAATGAGCAGTTCTTC
TRBJ2-5 | TRBV27 | 16 | few | TRBD1 | CASSSGMGRGQETQYF | TGTGCCAGCAGTTCTGGGATGGGCAGGGGGCAAGAGACCCAGTACTTC
TRBJ1-1 | TRBV7-2 | 13 | many | - | CASSPVVNTEAFF | TGTGCCAGCAGCCCCGTGGTTAACACTGAAGCTTTCTTT
TRBJ2-3 | TRBV20-1 | 13 | few | - | CSAAGTYTDTQYF | TGCAGTGCTGCCGGGACCTACACAGATACGCAGTATTTT
TRBJ2-3 | TRBV20-1 | 13 | many | TRBD2 | CSKSSGTTDTQYF | TGCAGTAAATCTAGCGGAACCACAGATACGCAGTATTTT
TRBJ2-2 | TRBV7-9 | 18 | few | TRBD1 | CASSSPKQGDPTTGELFF | TGTGCCAGCAGCTCTCCAAAGCAGGGGGACCCCACCACCGGGGAGCTGTTTTTT
TRBJ2-5 | TRBV29-1 | 17 | many | - | CSVEDGRRGWGQETQYF | TGCAGCGTTGAAGATGGTCGTAGAGGCTGGGGCCAAGAGACCCAGTACTTC
TRBJ2-7 | TRBV6-1 | 14 | - | - | CASNGVRVRDEQYF | TGTGCCAGCAATGGGGTCAGGGTAAGAGACGAGCAGTACTTC
TRBJ2-2 | TRBV29-1 | 14 | medium-sized | - | CSVAGAADTGELFF | TGCAGCGTTGCCGGAGCGGCGGACACCGGGGAGCTGTTTTTT
TRBJ1-2 | TRBV9 | 13 | many | - | CASSVGDNYGYTF | TGTGCCAGCAGCGTTGGAGATAACTATGGCTACACCTTC
TRBJ2-7 | TRBV10-3 | 16 | - | TRBD2 | CAISESLSGGPAEQYF | TGTGCCATCAGTGAGTCGCTTAGCGGGGGGCCCGCCGAGCAGTACTTC
TRBJ2-4 | TRBV7-6 | 13 | few | - | CASSSPLENIQYF | TGTGCCAGCAGCTCCCCCCTAGAAAACATTCAGTACTTC
TRBJ1-5 | TRBV2 | 14 | - | TRBD1 | CASCLTGNNQPQHF | TGTGCCAGCTGCCTGACAGGGAACAATCAGCCCCAGCATTTT
TRBJ2-1 | TRBV5-4 | 11 | many | TRBD2 | CASSLGAGQFF | TGTGCCAGCAGCTTGGGAGCGGGACAGTTCTTC
TRBJ2-1 | TRBV11-1 | 17 | few | - | CASSHRVSAPRGNEQFF | TGTGCCAGCAGCCACAGGGTGTCGGCCCCTCGGGGCAATGAGCAGTTCTTC
TRBJ2-7 | TRBV25-1 | 16 | many | TRBD2 | CASREGGGGRSYEQYF | TGTGCCAGCCGGGAAGGCGGCGGGGGGAGGTCCTACGAGCAGTACTTC
TRBJ2-3 | TRBV28 | 13 | - | - | CASRVGGTDTQYF | TGTGCCAGCAGAGTGGGGGGCACAGATACGCAGTATTTT
TRBJ1-6 | TRBV6-6 | 15 | many | TRBD1 | CASSYRGQGGSPLHF | TGTGCCAGCAGTTATCGGGGACAGGGAGGTTCACCCCTCCACTTT